These 4 T cell receptor beta chains came from one sample sequenced in a study of T cell responses to AZD1222 COVID-19 vaccine. Libraries were prepared by immunoSEQ multiplex PCR; TCRdb keeps only in-frame clonotypes and omits some of them. The profile shows 100,000 or so clones, over 75% of them singletons. This sample comprised peripheral blood, obtained on day 0 of AZD1222 vaccination. All receptors derive from an adult in good health.

This sequence joins TRBV29-1 and TRBJ1-1; D remains unclear. CDR3 size: 10 residues. CDR1 is SQVTM, CDR2 ANQGSEA, per germline. Between the trimmed V and J ends, which lost 3 bases and 8 bases, there was a span of 7 bases. The CDR3 is CSVEGVEAFF. CDR3 bases: TGCAGCGTTGAGGGCGTGGAAGCTTTCTTT.

The table lists this clone with a count of one. The gene calls are TRBV5-1 and TRBJ1-3; possibly TRBD1 for D (5 bases). The CDR3 length is 14 residues. V was pared by 2 bases and J by 4 bases, with 10 bases between. Germline V gene lookup returns CDR1 SGHRS and CDR2 YFSETQ. CDR3: CASSFFGGGNTIYF. The CDR3 region has the DNA TGCGCCAGCAGCTTCTTCGGGGGAGGAAACACCATATATTTT.

The V call is TRBV28, the J call TRBJ1-1; a possible D gene is TRBD1 (5 bases). Germline CDR1 is MDHEN and CDR2 is SYDVKM. This CDR3 is built from 12 residues. V was pared by 1 base and J by 11 bases, with 11 bases between. The CDR3 DNA follows: TGTGCCAGCAGTTTATCGAGGGGTAGTGCTTTCTTT. It is translated as CASSLSRGSAFF.

The chain employs TRBV30 and TRBJ2-7; a weak D match, TRBD2 (6 bases). This CDR3 is built from 13 residues. The V end was cut by 0 bases, the J end by 3 bases, with 9 bases between. From germline, CDR1 is GTSNPN and CDR2 SVGIG (reference sequence). The DNA for the CDR3 is TGTGCCTGGAGTGTCGGCGGGAACTACGAGCAGTACTTC. Its translation: CAWSVGGNYEQYF.